Each of the 14 T cell receptor beta chains below was sequenced from the same sample in a study of blood T cell repertoires in COVID-19. Data came from immunoSEQ multiplex PCR; TCRdb stores just in-frame clones and leaves some out. The sample consists of 55,000 to 85,000 clones, roughly 85% of them appearing once. The sample was peripheral blood. The receptors derive from a man aged 55 to 70 with active or convalescent COVID-19.

On this clone: An end of the junction differs from the germline gene, which may be a read error. CDR3 DNA: TGTGCCAGCAGCGGGGGGACAGGGTCCTTCGAGCAGTACTTC. Its protein product is CASSGGTGSFEQYF. The chain recombines TRBV6-6 with TRBJ2-7; TRBD1 matches at 9 bases. CDR1 is MNHNY and CDR2 is SVGAGI in the germline V gene (reference sequence). CDR3 length: 14 residues.

The V call is TRBV6-5, the J call TRBJ1-1; 7 bases line up with TRBD1. The CDR3 spans 13 residues. Germline trimming cut 5 bases from V and 10 bases from J; bases unmatched to any gene: 10. The germline V gene has CDR1 MNHEY and CDR2 SVGAGI. CDR3 region: CASSKTGKGGAFF. The CDR3 DNA sequence: TGTGCCAGCAGTAAGACAGGGAAGGGCGGAGCTTTCTTT.

V gene TRBV5-1 combines with J gene TRBJ1-2; possible D gene TRBD1, 5 bases. The ends were cut back, 4 bases at V and 5 bases at J, with 21 bases in the middle. Germline V CDR1 and CDR2: SGHRS, YFSETQ. This CDR3 is 16 amino acids long. The CDR3 reads CASSPQGQYKSYGYTF. The CDR3 DNA is TGCGCCAGCAGCCCCCAGGGTCAATATAAGTCGTATGGCTACACCTTC. Supplemented by reference TRBV5-1 and TRBJ1-2, the full variable domain reads KAGVTQTPRYLIKTRGQQVTLSCSPISGHRSVSWYQQTPGQGLQFLFEYFSETQRNKGNFPGRFSGRQFSNSRSEMNVSTLELGDSALYLCASSPQGQYKSYGYTFGSGTRLTVV.

This rearrangement joins TRBV6-6 to TRBJ1-2, with D possibly being TRBD1 (6 bases). The CDR3 extends over 14 amino acids. Germline lookup yields CDR1 MNHNY and CDR2 SVGAGI (reference sequence). The ends were cut back, 2 bases at V and 4 bases at J, with 11 bases in the middle. The CDR3 region is CASSYGGGSYGYTF. For the CDR3, the DNA is TGTGCCAGCAGTTACGGTGGGGGCAGCTATGGCTACACCTTC.

This chain links TRBV4-2 with TRBJ2-6; a possible D gene is TRBD1 (5 bases). The CDR3 covers 17 residues. Germline assignment: CDR1 LGHNA and CDR2 YNFKEQ. V gave up 0 bases and J gave up 0 bases, with 9 bases separating them. The CDR3 bases are TGTGCCAGCAGCCAAGACAGGGCTACCTCTGGGGCCAACGTCCTGACTTTC. Residues: CASSQDRATSGANVLTF.

The J gene is TRBJ1-5, the V gene TRBV4-2, with TRBD1 matching 8 bases. CDR3 length: 17 amino acids. The germline CDR1 and CDR2 sequences are LGHNA and YNFKEQ. The V gene end was trimmed by 1 base and the J gene end by 11 bases; junction bases not matched to a gene: 16. This CDR3 reads CASSQVTSGQGPGAQHF. The CDR3 DNA is TGTGCCAGCAGCCAAGTGACTTCCGGACAGGGACCTGGGGCCCAGCATTTT.

The chain recombines TRBV25-1 with TRBJ1-6; D gene unclear. The V end was cut by 2 bases, the J end by 6 bases, with 11 bases between. The CDR3 is made up of 15 amino acids. Germline CDR1 and CDR2: MGHDK and SYGVNS. CDR3 region: CASSEDTDTNSPLHF. The CDR3 coding sequence is TGTGCCAGCAGTGAAGACACAGATACTAATTCACCCCTCCACTTT.

CDR3 protein: CASSQEFRGAGELFF. Here the CDR3 DNA reads TGCGCCAGCAGCCAAGAATTCCGGGGGGCCGGGGAGCTGTTTTTT. The chain is built from TRBV4-1 and TRBJ2-2, with 7 bases fitting TRBD2. The CDR3 loop spans 15 amino acids. J gave up 6 bases and V 0 bases, and 4 bases lay outside the gene matches. The germline gives CDR1 MGHRA, CDR2 YSYEKL.

The chain couples TRBV27 to TRBJ1-1, with TRBD1 identical over 7 bases. This CDR3 contains 16 residues. V trimming: 5 bases; J trimming: 2 bases; junction bases outside the gene matches: 11. The germline gives CDR1 MNHEY, CDR2 SMNVEV (reference sequence). The CDR3 sequence is CASSLHGQAGNTEAFF. The CDR3 region has the DNA TGTGCCAGCAGTCTCCATGGACAGGCGGGAAACACTGAAGCTTTCTTT.

The V gene is TRBV19, the J gene TRBJ1-1; no firm D call. The ends were cut back, 3 bases at V and 1 base at J, with 3 bases in the middle. The CDR3 length is 12 residues. CDR1 LNHDA and CDR2 SQIVND come from the germline V gene (reference sequence). The CDR3 region has the DNA TGTGCCAGTAGTATTCAGAACACTGAAGCTTTCTTT. This gives the protein CASSIQNTEAFF.

This chain uses TRBV30 with TRBJ1-6, with D perhaps matching TRBD1 (6 bases). Germline V CDR1 and CDR2: GTSNPN, SVGIG (reference sequence). With 1 base removed from V and 7 bases from J, the gap between germline ends came to 14 bases. The CDR3 sequence is 15 residues long. The CDR3 loop is CAWSAWGPGNSPLHF. CDR3 nucleotides: TGTGCCTGGAGTGCATGGGGGCCGGGAAATTCACCCCTCCACTTT.

V is TRBV2 and J is TRBJ2-1; 10 positions match TRBD2. With V trimmed by 6 bases and J by 4 bases, 0 bases remained unmatched. Germline CDR1 SNHLY, CDR2 FYNNEI. The CDR3 is 13 residues long. The CDR3 spells CASRLAGYNEQFF. In nucleotides, the CDR3 is TGTGCCAGCAGACTAGCGGGGTACAATGAGCAGTTCTTC.

The chain is built from TRBV10-3 and TRBJ1-2, with TRBD1 matching over 9 bases. This CDR3 contains 14 residues. J was trimmed by 6 bases and V by 6 bases; bases with no gene match: 8. The germline V gene has CDR1 ENHRY and CDR2 SYGVKD. The CDR3 region has the DNA TGTGCCATCAGCCCGGGACAGGGCTCGGATGGCTACACCTTC. Translated: CAISPGQGSDGYTF.

The chain carries TRBV21-1 and TRBJ1-2. TRBV21-1 is a recognized pseudogene. CDR3 length: 19 amino acids. CDR3 bases: TGTGCCAGCAGCAAAGTAGTTAGACTACCTACGCCGCGTGACTATGGCTACACCTTC. Its protein is CASSKVVRLPTPRDYGYTF.